The 18 T cell receptor beta chains in this list originate from one sample, sequenced in a study of glioma-infiltrating T cells. Amplification of TCR alpha and beta CDR3 regions from RNA used iRepertoire nested multiplex PCR. MiXCR, applied by TCRdb to the multiplex PCR reads, yields one record per CDR3 protein. The sample has over 90,000 distinct CDR3 sequences, about 28% seen once. The sample taken for sequencing was glioma tissue, nonneoplastic brain tissue, or PBMCs (not recorded which). Every receptor here comes from a human donor with low-grade glioma or glioblastoma, undergoing nonglioma brain surgery, or in good health (not recorded which).

This clonotype was found many times. This chain connects TRBV5-1 to TRBJ2-1; TRBD1 is a possible D gene (5 bases). The length of the CDR3 is 9 residues. CDR1 and CDR2 (germline): SGHRS, YFSETQ. The chain's CDR3 is CSVRQEQFF. For the CDR3, the DNA is TGCTCCGTCCGACAGGAGCAGTTCTTC.

Remarks on this clonotype: Possible read error: a much larger clone is one base away. CDR3 bases: TGTGCCAGCAGCCCGAGGGACACCGCGTTAAACGCTGAAGCTTTCTTT. This encodes CASSPRDTALNAEAFF. This chain links TRBV7-9 with TRBJ1-1, with D tentatively TRBD1 (6 bases). Germline-derived CDR1 and CDR2 are SEHNR and FQNEAQ (reference sequence). V was cut by 5 bases and J by 6 bases, with 22 bases left in between. The CDR3 has 16 residues.

On this clonotype: One end of the junction does not line up with germline, which may come from a read error. The V call is TRBV4-1, the J call TRBJ2-1; 11 bases agree with TRBD2. The V gene's germline CDR1 is MGHRA and CDR2 YSYEKL. This CDR3 spans 16 amino acids. The CDR3: CASNQFSTSGVNEQLF. For the CDR3, the DNA is TGCGCCAGCAACCAATTCTCGACTAGCGGGGTGAATGAGCAGTTATTC.

The chain has TRBV11-2 and TRBJ2-5, with a possible D match to TRBD1 (5 bases). The CDR3 contains 15 residues. V lost 5 bases to trimming and J lost 4 bases, with 17 bases between them. CDR1 is SGHAT and CDR2 is FQNNGV in the germline V gene. The CDR3 protein is CASSHYRQKLETQYF. The CDR3 DNA reads TGTGCCAGCAGCCACTACCGACAGAAGCTAGAGACCCAGTACTTC.

This clonotype is a singleton in its sample. The chain employs TRBV12-3 or TRBV12-4 and TRBJ2-5; maybe TRBD1 (6 bases). V lost 5 bases and J 4 bases, leaving 14 bases between the germline ends. The CDR3 length is 14 residues. The CDR3 DNA sequence: TGTGCCAGCAGTCCTGGCTTGGGGGCAGAGACCCAGTACTTC. It is translated as CASSPGLGAETQYF.

This chain uses TRBV7-6 with TRBJ2-4, with 9 bases aligning to TRBD2. Losses at the gene ends were 1 base for V and 6 bases for J; bases not matched to a gene: 4. The germline V gene encodes CDR1 SGHVS and CDR2 FNYEAQ. The CDR3 covers 15 residues. CDR3 in DNA: TGTGCCAGCAGCTTAGGTCGCGGGGGGGCAAACATTCAGTACTTC. This gives the protein CASSLGRGGANIQYF.

Details on this clonotype: This sequence may be a read error, since a much larger clone differs from it by one base. Without the conserved terminal phenylalanine or tryptophan, this CDR3 likely stems from a read error. The chain carries TRBV2 and TRBJ2-1; D might be TRBD1 (5 bases). The CDR3 consists of 16 residues. With 6 bases removed from V and 0 bases from J, the gap between germline ends came to 15 bases. Per germline, CDR1 SNHLY and CDR2 FYNNEI. CDR3 bases: TGTGCCAGCAGATCCGACAGAGCTAGCTCCTACAATGAGCAGTTCTCC. Amino acids: CASRSDRASSYNEQFS.

Concerning this clonotype itself: A read error may produce the germline difference seen at one junction end. V gene TRBV2 combines with J gene TRBJ1-1; maybe TRBD1 (5 bases). This CDR3 spans 15 amino acids. Per the germline V gene, CDR1 is SNHLY and CDR2 is FYNNEI. CDR3 nucleotides: TGTGCCAGCAGGGGTCAGGGCTACTTGATTACTGAAGATTTCTTT. This gives the protein CASRGQGYLITEDFF.

This clonotype was seen only a few times. A much larger clone lies a single base off, so this may be a read error. The gene calls are TRBV6-2 or TRBV6-3 and TRBJ2-2; unclear D gene. CDR3 length equals 14 residues. V gave up 8 bases and J gave up 7 bases, with 17 bases separating them. Germline V lookup: CDR1 MNHEY, CDR2 SVGEGT. The CDR3 region has the DNA TGTGCCAGCGGTCCGCGAGGAAGCCACGGGGAGCTGTTTTTT. Amino acid sequence: CASGPRGSHGELFF.

A word on this clonotype: A read error may explain this, as a much larger clone is one base away. The genes are TRBV6-1 and TRBJ1-2; D is uncertain. Trimming shortened V by 0 bases and J by 7 bases, and 18 bases separated the two germline ends. The length of the CDR3 is 16 residues. CDR1 is MNHNS and CDR2 is SASEGT in the germline V gene. CDR3 in DNA: TGTGCCAGCAGTGAAGCGTTCGTAGAAGCCTTGTGTGGCTACACCTTC. Protein: CASSEAFVEALCGYTF.

On this clonotype: A read error may explain this, as a much larger clone is one base away. The gene calls are TRBV2 and TRBJ1-1; D not resolved. CDR1 is SNHLY, CDR2 FYNNEI, per germline. The ends were cut back, 6 bases at V and 1 base at J, with 9 bases in the middle. CDR3 size: 13 residues. CDR3 coding DNA: TGTGCCAGCAGAGTAAAAGGGAACACTGAAGCTTTCTTT. This sequence encodes CASRVKGNTEAFF.

This clonotype appeared many times. The DNA of the CDR3 is TGTGCCAGCAGCCAAGATTACGGGCTACAAGCTTTCTTT. Its translation is CASSQDYGLQAFF. The rearrangement links TRBV14 to TRBJ1-1; D uncertain. The CDR3 covers 13 residues. Trimming removed 0 bases from V and 9 bases from J, with 11 bases in between. Germline lookup yields CDR1 SGHDN and CDR2 FVKESK.

This clonotype was observed a few times. This clone may be a read error of a much larger clone one base away. The CDR3 nucleotides read TGCAGTGCTGCTCCTGGGGCCGACACAGATACGCAGTGTTTT. It translates to CSAAPGADTDTQCF. This chain uses TRBV20-1 with TRBJ2-3; TRBD1 might be the D (5 bases). This CDR3 is built from 14 residues. CDR1 DFQATT and CDR2 SNEGSKA come from the germline V gene (reference sequence).

This clonotype came up many times. This chain links TRBV7-2 with TRBJ2-3; TRBD1 might be the D (5 bases). The V gene lost 5 bases and the J gene lost 4 bases, with 7 bases spanning the gap. The V gene's germline CDR1 is SGHTA and CDR2 FQGNSA. This CDR3 comprises 12 residues. CDR3 nucleotide sequence: TGTGCCAGCAGCCAACAGGCAGATACGCAGTATTTT. This encodes CASSQQADTQYF.

In regard to this clonotype: This sequence may be a read error, since a much larger clone differs from it by one base. This CDR3 fails to terminate in the conserved phenylalanine or tryptophan, so it likely reflects a read error. The chain carries TRBV10-3 and TRBJ1-3; the D is unclear. Between the trimmed V and J ends, which lost 8 bases and 0 bases, there was a span of 11 bases. The CDR3 spans 14 residues. Germline lookup yields CDR1 ENHRY and CDR2 SYGVKD. The CDR3: CAIGREYSGNTIYS. The CDR3 DNA follows: TGTGCCATCGGCAGAGAATACTCTGGAAACACCATATATTCT.

This clonotype was detected ten times or more. The chain links TRBV6-1 to TRBJ2-3, with D tentatively TRBD1 (6 bases). The CDR3 is 15 residues long. Trimming took off 6 bases at V and 1 base at J, with 14 bases between the two ends. Germline CDR1 reads MNHNS; CDR2 reads SASEGT. The CDR3 loop is CASRNRDRGTDTQYF. Here the CDR3 DNA reads TGTGCCAGCAGAAACAGGGATCGGGGCACAGATACGCAGTATTTT.

This clonotype was seen at least ten times. This chain uses TRBV20-1 with TRBJ2-1; 10 nucleotides line up with TRBD2. The CDR3 length is 16 residues. Germline V gives CDR1 DFQATT, CDR2 SNEGSKA (reference sequence). J was trimmed by 6 bases and V by 3 bases; bases with no gene match: 11. This CDR3 is CSASPPSGGFGNEQFF. CDR3 nucleotides: TGCAGTGCTAGCCCGCCTAGCGGGGGATTTGGCAATGAGCAGTTCTTC.

This clonotype was recorded at least ten times. The J gene is TRBJ1-5, the V gene TRBV2; TRBD1 is a possible D gene (5 bases). Looked up from germline, CDR1 is SNHLY and CDR2 is FYNNEI. V lost 8 bases to trimming and J lost 3 bases, with 11 bases between them. CDR3 length: 13 residues. The CDR3 nucleotides read TGTGCCAGCGGGGGAACACTCAATCAGCCCCAGCATTTT. The encoded protein is CASGGTLNQPQHF.